A single sample gave rise to the 12 T cell receptor beta chains below, sequenced in a study of cytomegalovirus exposure and HLA in healthy donors. PCR employed 60 Vbeta and 13 Jbeta primers. Profiled with immunoSEQ multiplex PCR; TCRdb holds only in-frame clones, not every one. The sample yields 200,000 to 250,000 clones, nearly 80% seen once. What was sequenced was PBMCs. These receptors were obtained from a man in his late teens or twenties in good health and CMV-seronegative.

V usage is TRBV27 and J usage is TRBJ1-4; the D is unclear. CDR1 and CDR2 from the germline V gene are MNHEY and SMNVEV (reference sequence). This CDR3 contains 15 residues. Trimming left V 5 bases short and J 5 bases short, with 15 bases between. CDR3 region: CASSPRFEQNEKLFF. The CDR3 bases are TGTGCCAGCAGTCCACGTTTTGAACAGAATGAAAAACTGTTTTTT.

This chain uses TRBV28 with TRBJ1-2; the match to TRBD1 covers 9 bases. The germline CDR1 and CDR2 sequences are MDHEN and SYDVKM. The CDR3 loop spans 15 amino acids. The J segment lost 4 bases and the V segment lost 3 bases, leaving 6 bases of the junction unmatched. The CDR3 region has the DNA TGTGCCAGCAGTTTCTGGGACAGGGAGCTCTATGGCTACACCTTC. Translation gives CASSFWDRELYGYTF.

This sequence joins TRBV6-1 and TRBJ2-1, with D uncertain. This CDR3 region has 14 residues. The germline V and J ends were trimmed by 10 bases and 4 bases, with 17 bases remaining between them. Germline CDR1 reads MNHNS; CDR2 reads SASEGT. CDR3 nucleotide sequence: TGTGCCACCAATGCTCTGACACCTTACAATGAGCAGTTCTTC. Protein: CATNALTPYNEQFF.

This clone was detected a few times. The chain couples TRBV6-5 to TRBJ1-5, with D maybe TRBD1 (6 bases). Trimming took off 6 bases at V and 0 bases at J, with 12 bases between the two ends. Germline V gives CDR1 MNHEY, CDR2 SVGAGI. This CDR3 comprises 15 residues. CDR3 in amino acids: CASRVQGNSNQPQHF. The CDR3 bases are TGTGCCAGCAGAGTACAGGGAAATAGCAATCAGCCCCAGCATTTT.

As for this clone: At one end, the junction sequence differs from germline, possibly due to a read error. The genes are TRBV2 and TRBJ2-5; TRBD1 matches 11 bases. The closer fit of TRBJ2-7 to the DNA end suggests the J call may be wrong. Looked up from germline, CDR1 is SNHLY and CDR2 is FYNNEI. The CDR3 is 14 residues long. The CDR3 is CASREGTGGYEQYF. CDR3 coding DNA: TGTGCCAGCAGGGAAGGGACAGGGGGTTACGAGCAGTACTTC.

The table lists this clone with a few counts. The chain carries TRBV19 and TRBJ1-1; D is unresolved. CDR1 is LNHDA, CDR2 SQIVND, per germline (reference sequence). The V and J ends lost 6 bases and 9 bases respectively, with 17 bases between them. This CDR3 region has 13 residues. This CDR3 reads CASSVPMAAKAFF. The CDR3 DNA reads TGTGCCAGTAGCGTGCCCATGGCCGCCAAAGCTTTCTTT.

The chain combines TRBV4-2 with TRBJ1-1; D gene unclear. The CDR3 runs to 15 residues. V was cut by 4 bases and J by 1 base, with 13 bases left in between. The V gene's germline CDR1 is LGHNA and CDR2 YNFKEQ. CDR3 region: CASSPDPGGNTEAFF. CDR3 bases: TGTGCCAGCAGCCCAGACCCTGGAGGGAACACTGAAGCTTTCTTT.

Here the CDR3 DNA reads TGTGCCAGCAGTTTATCGGCGGCTTACACCGGGGAGCTGTTTTTT. Its protein product is CASSLSAAYTGELFF. The J gene is TRBJ2-2, the V gene TRBV27, with D unresolved. CDR3 length: 15 amino acids. The V gene's germline CDR1 is MNHEY and CDR2 SMNVEV (reference sequence). Trimming took 0 bases from V and 3 from J, leaving 8 bases between them.

The J gene is TRBJ2-3, the V gene TRBV6-4; possibly TRBD2 for D (6 bases). V lost 4 bases and J lost 0, with 8 bases in between. The germline V gene has CDR1 MRHNA and CDR2 SNTAGT. CDR3 length equals 14 residues. The CDR3 DNA sequence: TGTGCCAGCAGTGGGGCGGGGAGCACAGATACGCAGTATTTT. Amino acids: CASSGAGSTDTQYF.

The chain carries TRBV11-2 and TRBJ2-3, with TRBD2 identical over 10 bases. The CDR3 loop spans 18 amino acids. Germline loops: CDR1 SGHAT, CDR2 FQNNGV. V shed 1 base and J 6 bases; nucleotides not matched to a gene: 13. The CDR3 nucleotides are TGTGCCAGCAGCTTAGGGGCCACTAGCGGGGACCCCCACGATACGCAGTATTTT. It encodes CASSLGATSGDPHDTQYF.

The CDR3 coding sequence is TGTGCCTGGGGAGGACCCTACGAGCAGTACTTC. Its protein product is CAWGGPYEQYF. This chain joins TRBV30 and TRBJ2-7, with D possibly TRBD2 on 5 matching bases. Trimming shortened V by 5 bases and J by 2 bases, and 7 bases separated the two germline ends. CDR1 and CDR2 (germline): GTSNPN, SVGIG (reference sequence). The CDR3 runs 11 residues.

The gene calls are TRBV29-1 and TRBJ2-5; a weak D match, TRBD2 (6 bases). Trimming removed 0 bases at V and 11 bases at J, with 16 bases between. The CDR3 spans 13 residues. Germline V lookup: CDR1 SQVTM, CDR2 ANQGSEA. The CDR3 here is CSVEEVPSGEQYF. The DNA for the CDR3 is TGCAGCGTTGAAGAGGTGCCCTCGGGGGAGCAGTACTTC.